This TCR beta chain was sequenced during a study of spatial heterogeneity in lung cancer. This clonotype was counted at least ten times. Its antigen remains unidentified. A unique molecular identifier was carried by every single TCR cDNA molecule. TCRdb fed the 5' RACE reads into MiXCR, producing one record per CDR3 protein. The sample carries around 18,000 distinct CDR3 sequences, roughly 5.8% recorded once. V shed 3 bases, J shed 4 bases, and the junction held 8 bases outside the gene matches. Germline CDR1 reads SGHTA; CDR2 reads FQGTGA. The CDR3 extends over 16 amino acids. Time point in this sample: sample taken at primary tumor resection. Whole-study findings and limits: Mutation counts in tumors were tracked by counts of expanded intratumoral alpha and beta TCRs.

The clonotype originates from a female donor with early-stage non-small cell lung cancer. The chain links TRBV7-3 to TRBJ2-2; 7 nucleotides agree with TRBD1. The sample consisted of lung tumor tissue, taken at surgery. The CDR3 here is CASSFEGAPGTGELFF. CDR3 sequence (DNA): TGTGCCAGCAGCTTCGAGGGGGCGCCGGGCACCGGGGAGCTGTTTTTT.